A selection of T cell receptor beta chains follows, all from one sample in a study of CD8+ T cells in alopecia areata. The method was immunoSEQ multiplex PCR; TCRdb's version includes in-frame clones alone and lacks a portion of them. The sample yields around 270,000 clones, roughly 64% seen once. The material was CD4+ T cells sorted from blood, obtained at week 24, from a patient treated with tofacitinib. The receptor source for this set is a human donor with alopecia areata. CDR3s include the opening cysteine and the closing phenylalanine or tryptophan. A D gene is named only where the DNA matches it firmly. Clone size, where shown, is once, few, many, or a class for clones that have expanded.

j_call v_call d_call clone_size cdr3_nt cdr3_aa
TRBJ1-2 TRBV29-1 NA few TGCAGCCTGAACAGATTTCTTCAAGGGATCTATGGCTACACCTTC CSLNRFLQGIYGYTF
TRBJ2-5 TRBV4-3 TRBD1 NA TGCGCCAGCAGCCAATTGGGGACAGGACAAGAGACCCAGTACTTC CASSQLGTGQETQYF
TRBJ2-5 TRBV30 NA few TGTGCCTGGAGTCGAGGTAGCGGCCAAGAGACCCAGTACTTC CAWSRGSGQETQYF
TRBJ2-7 TRBV4-1 TRBD1 NA TGCGCCAGCAGCCAGGGACAGGGGGCCTCCTACGAGCAGTACTTC CASSQGQGASYEQYF
TRBJ1-1 TRBV23-1 NA NA TGCGATCCCACGCCCCACACTGAAGCTTTCTTT CDPTPHTEAFF
TRBJ1-2 TRBV29-1 TRBD1 NA TGCAGCGTTGGGACGACAGGGGGCCGGGGCTACACCTTC CSVGTTGGRGYTF
TRBJ2-7 TRBV15 NA NA TGTGCCACCAGCAGAGGAGGACTCCGCTACGAGCAGTACTTC CATSRGGLRYEQYF
TRBJ1-2 TRBV7-9 NA NA TGTGCCAGCAGCTTGGTGTCAGGCGCCCACTATGGCTACACCTTC CASSLVSGAHYGYTF
TRBJ1-6 TRBV30 NA once TGTGCCTGGAGTCGTTCACGTACGAGCTATAATTCACCCCTCCACTTT CAWSRSRTSYNSPLHF
TRBJ2-7 TRBV5-1 NA NA TGCGCCAGTTCTCTGGCAGATCCTACCTACGAGCAGTACTTC CASSLADPTYEQYF
TRBJ2-2 TRBV5-1 NA NA TGCGCCAGCAGCAACAGGACCCCGCGCACCGGGGAGCTGTTTTTT CASSNRTPRTGELFF
TRBJ1-2 TRBV20-1 TRBD1 NA TGCAGTGATGGACAGGGAGATGGCTACACCTTC CSDGQGDGYTF
TRBJ1-1 TRBV6-6 NA NA TGTGCCAGCAGTCGGACCCGTAACACTGAAGCTTTCTTT CASSRTRNTEAFF
TRBJ2-1 TRBV4-2 TRBD1 few TGTGCCAGCAGCCAAGTTGGGGACAGACCTTACAATGAGCAGTTCTTC CASSQVGDRPYNEQFF
TRBJ1-2 TRBV28 NA NA TGTGCCAGCAGTCCGGGCAGGGATGATGGCTACACCTTC CASSPGRDDGYTF
TRBJ2-5 TRBV2 NA NA TGTGCCTCAGCCGCAGGGCGGGAAGAGACCCAGTACTTC CASAAGREETQYF
TRBJ1-5 TRBV10-3 TRBD1 NA TGTGCCATCAGTTCAGGACAGGCCGGTCCCCAGCATTTT CAISSGQAGPQHF
TRBJ2-7 TRBV7-2 TRBD1 NA TGTGCCAGCAGCCGGGACAGGGGGCGTTACGAGCAGTACTTC CASSRDRGRYEQYF
TRBJ2-3 TRBV7-2 TRBD2 few TGTGCCAGCAGCTTTACTAGCGGGGGGGCGACAGATACGCAGTATTTT CASSFTSGGATDTQYF
TRBJ1-2 TRBV6-6 NA NA TGTGCCAGCCATAGACAGGACGACTATGGCTACACCTTC CASHRQDDYGYTF
TRBJ1-2 TRBV18 NA NA TGTGCCAGCTCACCACCGGACAGCCCGGTTAGCTACACCTTC CASSPPDSPVSYTF
TRBJ1-1 TRBV4-1 TRBD1 NA TGCGCCAGCAGCCAAGAACCCCGGACAGGGCCAGAAGCTTTCTTT CASSQEPRTGPEAFF
TRBJ2-3 TRBV6-1 NA NA TGTGCCAGCAGTGAGGCAGATACGCAGTATTTT CASSEADTQYF
TRBJ1-1 TRBV29-1 NA NA TGCATCCGCGGGACGCACACTGAAGCTTTCTTT CIRGTHTEAFF
TRBJ1-2 TRBV15 NA NA TGTGCCACCAGCAGATCAGGGTTGCAAGGCTACACCTTC CATSRSGLQGYTF
TRBJ1-5 TRBV7-9 NA NA TGTGCCAGCAGCTTAAGCAGGGCCGATAGCAATCAGCCCCAGCATTTT CASSLSRADSNQPQHF
TRBJ2-7 TRBV7-9 NA NA TGTGCCAGCAGCTTAGGCGTTCAGAGCTCCTACGAGCAGTACTTC CASSLGVQSSYEQYF
TRBJ1-5 TRBV29-1 TRBD1 NA TGCAGCGTGGGACAGGGACCAAATCAGCCCCAGCATTTT CSVGQGPNQPQHF
TRBJ1-2 TRBV30 NA NA TGTGCCTGGAAGGCCCAGGGCATCTATGGCTACACCTTC CAWKAQGIYGYTF
TRBJ2-1 TRBV4-2 NA NA TGTGCCAGCAGCCAGCTTGGGGGGGCTAGCAATGAGCAGTTCTTC CASSQLGGASNEQFF
TRBJ1-1 TRBV29-1 TRBD1 few TGCAGCGTTGAACGGGACAGGAACACTGAAGCTTTCTTT CSVERDRNTEAFF
TRBJ1-1 TRBV30 NA few TGTGCCTGGAGTAGGGGGGGATTCACTGAAGCTTTCTTT CAWSRGGFTEAFF
TRBJ2-3 TRBV30 TRBD1 NA TGTGCCCGGACAGGGGGGCTCACAGATACGCAGTATTTT CARTGGLTDTQYF
TRBJ2-2 TRBV30 NA few TGTGCCTGGAACCCCGGCCTGGGGGCTACCGGGGAGCTGTTTTTT CAWNPGLGATGELFF
TRBJ2-5 TRBV30 TRBD2 once TGTGCCTGGAGTGGTGGTAGCGGGGTTAAAGAGACCCAGTACTTC CAWSGGSGVKETQYF
TRBJ2-7 TRBV7-3 TRBD2 NA TGTGCCAGCAGCTTGACTAGCGGGGTCGAGCAGTACTTC CASSLTSGVEQYF
TRBJ2-5 TRBV30 NA NA TGTGCCTGGTCAAAACAGGCTCAAGAGACCCAGTACTTC CAWSKQAQETQYF
TRBJ2-5 TRBV5-4 NA NA TGTGCCAGCAGCTCGACCGGGCAAGAGACCCAGTACTTC CASSSTGQETQYF
TRBJ1-2 TRBV6-5 NA NA TGTGCCAGCAGTTACTTTCTGTCGTATGGCTACACCTTC CASSYFLSYGYTF
TRBJ2-7 TRBV29-1 NA few TGCAGCGTTTCGGGCAGGACATCCTACGAGCAGTACTTC CSVSGRTSYEQYF
TRBJ2-7 TRBV7-2 NA NA TGTGCCAGCAGCTTAGATCCCAGCTCCTACGAGCAGTACTTC CASSLDPSSYEQYF
TRBJ2-1 TRBV7-8 NA NA TGTGCCAGCAGCTTAGGGCAGTACAATGAGCAGTTCTTC CASSLGQYNEQFF
TRBJ2-2 TRBV5-1 NA NA TGCGCCAGCAGCACCGGGACCCCTAACACCGGGGAGCTGTTTTTT CASSTGTPNTGELFF
TRBJ2-7 TRBV6-1 NA NA TGTGCCAGCGGACAGCGAAGCTACGAGCAGTACTTC CASGQRSYEQYF
TRBJ1-2 TRBV25-1 NA NA TGTGCCAGCAGTCGTGAATTCGGACAGAACTATGGCTACACCTTC CASSREFGQNYGYTF
TRBJ2-7 TRBV7-6 NA NA TGTGCCAGCAGCATTCATCCACAGGGCTACGAGCAGTACTTC CASSIHPQGYEQYF
TRBJ1-6 TRBV5-4 NA NA TGTGCCAGCAGCCGCGAGGGGCACTCACCCCTCCACTTT CASSREGHSPLHF
TRBJ2-3 TRBV2 NA few TGTGCCAGCAAGGGGAGTACAGATACGCAGTATTTT CASKGSTDTQYF
TRBJ1-2 TRBV5-1 NA NA TGCGCCAGCAGCTTGGACAGGGCGGGCTACACCTTC CASSLDRAGYTF
TRBJ1-1 TRBV4-3 TRBD1 NA TGCGCCAGCAGCCAGGACAGGTACGGTACCACTGAAGCTTTCTTT CASSQDRYGTTEAFF
TRBJ2-3 TRBV29-1 TRBD2 NA TGCAGCGTCCTAGCGGGGGGCCCTGGGACGCAGTATTTT CSVLAGGPGTQYF
TRBJ1-5 TRBV5-6 NA few TGTGCCAGCAGCTTGCTTCGATTTGGGGACGGCAATCAGCCCCAGCATTTT CASSLLRFGDGNQPQHF
TRBJ1-1 TRBV7-2 NA NA TGTGCCAGCAGCTTAGTTCAGGGAAGCGCTGAAGCTTTCTTT CASSLVQGSAEAFF
TRBJ1-5 TRBV7-3 NA NA TGTGCCAGCAGCCAAACAGCAAATCAGCCCCAGCATTTT CASSQTANQPQHF
TRBJ1-2 TRBV2 NA NA TGTGCCAGCAGTGTCAGGGGCTCTAACTATGGCTACACCTTC CASSVRGSNYGYTF